This TCR beta chain was captured in a study of blood T cell repertoires in COVID-19. This CDR3 has 14 residues. Germline CDR1 reads MDHEN; CDR2 reads SYDVKM. Trimming shortened V by 3 bases and J by 5 bases, and 10 bases separated the two germline ends. Each recovered donor of Cohort 3 presented with two negative PCRs, clearance, or symptom resolution. TCRdb's copy holds only in-frame clones and misses some; the assay was immunoSEQ multiplex PCR. Among a few hundred thousand clones, roughly 80% were seen once, and the ten largest hold more than 3%. V and J are TRBV28 and TRBJ1-4; D possibly corresponds to TRBD1 (5 bases). The TCR originated in a man over 45 who had recovered from COVID-19. Sequencing used PBMCs or T cells enriched from blood (not recorded which). The CDR3 loop reads CASSFLGPNEKLFF. In DNA form, the CDR3 reads TGTGCCAGCAGTTTTTTGGGGCCGAATGAAAAACTGTTTTTT.